Presented here are 8 T cell receptor beta chains from one specimen sequenced in a study of T cell responses to AZD1222 COVID-19 vaccine. The data were produced by immunoSEQ multiplex PCR, yet TCRdb's version contains in-frame clones alone and is incomplete. The table has 150,000 or so clones, about 91% seen once. The source was peripheral blood, collected on day 0 of AZD1222 vaccination. These receptors came from an adult in good health.

The table lists this clone with a count of one. The chain uses TRBV9 and TRBJ1-3; D remains ambiguous. Germline assignment: CDR1 SGDLS and CDR2 YYNGEE. The CDR3 is 15 amino acids. V was cut by 0 bases and J by 2 bases, with 9 bases left in between. The CDR3 is CASSVGSEAGNTIYF. In DNA form, the CDR3 reads TGTGCCAGCAGCGTAGGGTCAGAGGCTGGAAACACCATATATTTT.

J is TRBJ1-6 and V is TRBV11-2; D possibly corresponds to TRBD1 (5 bases). Germline-derived CDR1 and CDR2 are SGHAT and FQNNGV. The V and J ends lost 5 bases and 11 bases respectively, with 10 bases between them. The CDR3 is 12 residues long. The CDR3 spells CASSMGLTPLHF. CDR3 DNA sequence: TGTGCCAGCAGCATGGGACTAACACCCCTCCACTTT.

This chain joins TRBV27 and TRBJ2-2; TRBD2 might be the D (7 bases). CDR3 length: 15 residues. Trimming cost V 7 bases and J 4 bases, with 16 bases left between them. Germline CDR1 and CDR2: MNHEY and SMNVEV (reference sequence). CDR3 in amino acids: CASMFRGAGTGELFF. CDR3 in DNA: TGTGCCAGCATGTTTCGGGGGGCGGGCACCGGGGAGCTGTTTTTT.

The genes are TRBV18 and TRBJ2-5; no reliable D call. V lost 2 bases to trimming and J lost 5 bases, with 9 bases between them. CDR1 KGHSH and CDR2 LQKENI come from the germline V gene. The CDR3 consists of 13 residues. CDR3 protein: CASSPSGVETQYF. CDR3 sequence (DNA): TGTGCCAGCTCACCATCGGGCGTGGAGACCCAGTACTTC.

The J gene is TRBJ2-1, the V gene TRBV19; 11 bases map to TRBD2. V shed 3 bases and J 6 bases; nucleotides not matched to a gene: 1. The germline CDR1 and CDR2 sequences are LNHDA and SQIVND (reference sequence). The CDR3 contains 14 residues. CDR3 coding DNA: TGTGCCAGTAGTATCGGGACTAGCGGCAATGAGCAGTTCTTC. Its protein is CASSIGTSGNEQFF.

The chain employs TRBV19 and TRBJ1-1; maybe TRBD1 (5 bases). The V and J ends lost 9 bases and 1 base respectively, with 18 bases between them. In germline, CDR1 is LNHDA, CDR2 SQIVND (reference sequence). The CDR3 totals 15 residues. CDR3 sequence (DNA): TGTGCCAGCTGGCCCGGACAATCGACGAACACTGAAGCTTTCTTT. Translated, it gives CASWPGQSTNTEAFF.

CDR3 sequence reads: CASSKTIPGQSTGNTIYF. The CDR3 region has the DNA TGTGCCAGCAGCAAGACAATCCCGGGACAGTCTACTGGAAACACCATATATTTT. This chain connects TRBV11-2 to TRBJ1-3; 7 positions match TRBD1. J gave up 2 bases and V 5 bases, and 15 bases lay outside the gene matches. Germline lookup yields CDR1 SGHAT and CDR2 FQNNGV. The CDR3 extends over 18 amino acids.

This chain uses TRBV5-1 with TRBJ1-4; tentative D call: TRBD1 (5 bases). Germline V gives CDR1 SGHRS, CDR2 YFSETQ. The CDR3 sequence is 14 residues long. V shed 7 bases and J shed 4 bases, with 14 bases lying between them. CDR3 nucleotide sequence: TGCGCCAGCGCCATCAGGGCAGATAATGAAAAACTGTTTTTT. This translates into CASAIRADNEKLFF.